One sample yielded the 20 T cell receptor beta chains listed below, sequenced in a study of neoadjuvant nivolumab and ipilimumab in lung cancer. Produced via immunoSEQ multiplex PCR; TCRdb's table is partial and in-frame only. This table holds approximately 20,000 clones, 87% found once. The sample in question was peripheral blood, obtained before neoadjuvant nivolumab, alone or with ipilimumab. The receptors originated from an adult with non-small cell lung cancer.

The chain employs TRBV6-5 and TRBJ1-2, with 8 bases identical to TRBD1. This CDR3 comprises 13 residues. Unmatched junction bases numbered 4, after V lost 6 bases and J lost 4 bases. The germline V gene has CDR1 MNHEY and CDR2 SVGAGI. CDR3: CASSPGQAYGYTF. CDR3 DNA sequence: TGTGCCAGCAGCCCGGGACAGGCCTATGGCTACACCTTC.

This chain connects TRBV19 to TRBJ1-1, with D hard to call. The ends were cut back, 7 bases at V and 3 bases at J, with 12 bases in the middle. Germline V gives CDR1 LNHDA, CDR2 SQIVND (reference sequence). The CDR3 is 13 amino acids. CDR3 region: CASIREGDTEAFF. The CDR3, as DNA: TGTGCCAGTATCCGAGAGGGAGACACTGAAGCTTTCTTT.

The V call is TRBV11-2, the J call TRBJ2-2, with D perhaps matching TRBD1 or TRBD2 (5 bases each). Germline assignment: CDR1 SGHAT and CDR2 FQNNGV. V was pared by 5 bases and J by 4 bases, with 14 bases between. The CDR3 extends over 15 amino acids. The CDR3 region is CASSRDPATTGELFF. CDR3 in DNA: TGTGCCAGCAGCCGGGACCCGGCGACCACCGGGGAGCTGTTTTTT.

This clone was detected only once. The V gene is TRBV7-8, the J gene TRBJ2-7, with a tentative D call TRBD2 (6 bases). Germline-derived CDR1 and CDR2 are SGHVS and FQNEAQ. The germline V and J ends were trimmed by 1 base and 3 bases, with 13 bases remaining between them. The length of the CDR3 is 15 residues. The CDR3 is CASSLVGTGVYEQYF. The CDR3 nucleotides read TGTGCCAGCAGCTTAGTGGGGACGGGGGTCTACGAGCAGTACTTC.

The chain joins TRBV6-1 to TRBJ2-2; no clear D gene. Germline assignment: CDR1 MNHNS and CDR2 SASEGT. Trimming pared 4 bases from V and 4 bases from J, leaving 10 bases between. The CDR3 has 14 amino acids. CDR3 region: CASSGSVTTGELFF. CDR3 DNA: TGTGCCAGCAGTGGAAGCGTCACCACCGGGGAGCTGTTTTTT.

About this clone itself: Other DNA sequences in the sample encode the same CDR3. The rearrangement links TRBV18 to TRBJ2-1; 11 bases map to TRBD2. V was clipped by 6 bases and J by 4 bases; unmatched bases: 5. CDR1 and CDR2 from the germline V gene are KGHSH and LQKENI. This CDR3 has 15 residues. CDR3 nucleotide sequence: TGTGCCAGCTCCCGCGGACTAGCGGGTTACAATGAGCAGTTCTTC. Protein sequence: CASSRGLAGYNEQFF.

This chain links TRBV27 with TRBJ1-2; 8 bases fit TRBD1. This CDR3 has 14 residues. V was clipped by 4 bases and J by 8 bases; unmatched bases: 9. Looked up from germline, CDR1 is MNHEY and CDR2 is SMNVEV (reference sequence). CDR3 sequence (DNA): TGTGCCAGCAGTTGGAGTCAGGGGGCGCGGGGCTACACCTTC. It encodes CASSWSQGARGYTF.

This rearrangement joins TRBV5-1 to TRBJ2-5; D is perhaps TRBD1 (6 bases). Germline V gene data show CDR1 as SGHRS and CDR2 as YFSETQ. V gave up 4 bases and J gave up 5 bases, with 12 bases separating them. This CDR3 spans 13 amino acids. DNA for the CDR3: TGCGCCAGCAGCAAGGGACAATTTGAGACCCAGTACTTC. It codes for CASSKGQFETQYF.

This clone was seen more than once but under ten times. The chain couples TRBV4-2 to TRBJ2-2, with D perhaps matching TRBD2 (6 bases). The CDR3 consists of 16 residues. V dropped 3 bases and J dropped 0 bases, with 11 bases sitting between them. The germline CDR1 and CDR2 sequences are LGHNA and YNFKEQ. In DNA, the CDR3 is TGTGCCAGCAGCCAGTCGGGACTGACGAACACCGGGGAGCTGTTTTTT. Translating it yields CASSQSGLTNTGELFF.

The J gene is TRBJ1-5, the V gene TRBV7-8; tentatively, D is TRBD1 (5 bases). Germline loops: CDR1 SGHVS, CDR2 FQNEAQ. The CDR3 length is 14 residues. The V and J ends lost 3 bases and 6 bases respectively, with 12 bases between them. The CDR3 region is CASSFGEGRQPQHF. CDR3 nucleotide sequence: TGTGCCAGCAGCTTTGGGGAGGGGCGTCAGCCCCAGCATTTT.

The genes are TRBV27 and TRBJ2-7; a possible D gene is TRBD1 (5 bases). The germline V gene has CDR1 MNHEY and CDR2 SMNVEV (reference sequence). This CDR3 spans 14 amino acids. Trimming removed 0 bases from V and 3 bases from J, with 9 bases in between. For the CDR3, the DNA is TGTGCCAGCAGTTTATCGGCAGGACACTACGAGCAGTACTTC. Its translation is CASSLSAGHYEQYF.

The chain is built from TRBV30 and TRBJ2-5; D not resolved. The CDR3 extends over 11 amino acids. Trimming shortened V by 1 base and J by 4 bases, and 4 bases separated the two germline ends. Germline V gene lookup returns CDR1 GTSNPN and CDR2 SVGIG (reference sequence). As DNA, the CDR3 is TGTGCCTGGAGTGCCATAGAGACCCAGTACTTC. This gives the protein CAWSAIETQYF.

The V gene is TRBV29-1, the J gene TRBJ1-2, with a possible D match to TRBD1 (5 bases). The CDR3 contains 12 residues. Germline CDR1 reads SQVTM; CDR2 reads ANQGSEA. Trimming cost V 7 bases and J 4 bases, with 13 bases left between them. The CDR3 loop reads CSAGVGGYGYTF. The DNA for the CDR3 is TGCAGCGCGGGGGTAGGTGGCTATGGCTACACCTTC.

V is TRBV18 and J is TRBJ2-4, with D hard to call. From germline, CDR1 is KGHSH and CDR2 LQKENI. The CDR3 has 16 amino acids. Trimming pared 3 bases from V and 1 base from J, leaving 13 bases between. The CDR3 reads CASSPPELAAKNIQYF. CDR3 nucleotide sequence: TGTGCCAGCTCACCCCCTGAGCTGGCGGCCAAAAACATTCAGTACTTC.

This clone was counted once. The CDR3 DNA follows: TGTGCCAGCAGTGAATGGGGACTAGCGGGAAACACAGATACGCAGTATTTT. Translation gives CASSEWGLAGNTDTQYF. The chain uses TRBV2 and TRBJ2-3; TRBD2 aligns across 13 bases. V lost 2 bases and J lost 2; bases outside the gene matches: 4. CDR1 and CDR2 from the germline V gene are SNHLY and FYNNEI. This CDR3 has 17 residues.

The gene calls are TRBV30 and TRBJ2-5, with 7 bases aligning to TRBD1. The V and J ends lost 0 bases and 2 bases, in that order; junction bases with no gene match: 3. CDR3 size: 14 residues. Germline values: CDR1 GTSNPN, CDR2 SVGIG (reference sequence). The CDR3, as DNA: TGTGCCTGGAGTGTACCGGGACAGCAAGAGACCCAGTACTTC. Its protein is CAWSVPGQQETQYF.

V usage is TRBV30 and J usage is TRBJ2-7, with D unclear. Germline V gene sequence: CDR1 GTSNPN, CDR2 SVGIG (reference sequence). CDR3 length equals 16 residues. V dropped 5 bases and J dropped 4 bases, with 24 bases sitting between them. The CDR3 region is CAWEQKGSAYLYEQYF. In DNA, the CDR3 is TGTGCCTGGGAACAAAAGGGCTCCGCTTACTTATACGAGCAGTACTTC.

The V gene is TRBV20-1, the J gene TRBJ2-1; the D is unclear. The CDR3 runs 10 residues. Germline V CDR1 and CDR2: DFQATT, SNEGSKA (reference sequence). V was cut by 3 bases and J by 8 bases, with 5 bases left in between. The CDR3 DNA reads as TGCAGTGCTAGTGTGTATGAGCAGTTCTTC. Amino acids: CSASVYEQFF.

V is TRBV7-7 and J is TRBJ2-1; 7 bases map to TRBD2. This CDR3 spans 13 amino acids. V trimming: 1 base; J trimming: 8 bases; junction bases outside the gene matches: 2. Germline CDR1 and CDR2: SSHAT and FNYEAQ (reference sequence). Here the CDR3 DNA reads TGTGCCAGCAGCTTAGTAACTAGCGATGAGCAGTTCTTC. As protein: CASSLVTSDEQFF. The full variable domain, in which reference TRBV7-7 and TRBJ2-1 provide the parts outside the CDR3, is GAGVSQSPRYKVTKRGQDVTLRCDPISSHATLYWYQQALGQGPEFLTYFNYEAQPDKSGLPSDRFSAERPEGSISTLTIQRTEQRDSAMYRCASSLVTSDEQFFGPGTRLTVL.

The chain links TRBV7-9 to TRBJ2-3; TRBD2 matches at 12 bases. CDR1 is SEHNR, CDR2 FQNEAQ, per germline (reference sequence). Trimming removed 3 bases from V and 3 bases from J; junction bases left unmatched: 1. This CDR3 comprises 15 residues. This CDR3 is CASSFGTSGTDTQYF. CDR3 coding DNA: TGTGCCAGCAGCTTCGGGACTAGCGGGACAGATACGCAGTATTTT.